This TCR beta chain was captured in a study of blood T cells in healthy people across ages. Germline lookup yields CDR1 SGHDN and CDR2 FVKESK. Trimming took off 4 bases at V and 6 bases at J, with 20 bases between the two ends. This CDR3 comprises 16 residues. Next came a second PCR, run for about 6 to 11 cycles, which used a sample-barcoded 5' primer along with a J-beta primer mix. TCRdb reprocessed the 5' RACE reads with MiXCR, giving one entry per CDR3 protein. The profile shows over a million distinct CDR3 sequences, 40% to 45% of them singletons. The chain has TRBV14 and TRBJ2-3; possible D gene TRBD2, 6 bases. This TCR was sampled from a woman aged 55-70 years in good health. The material sequenced was blood. In DNA, the CDR3 is TGTGCCAGCAGCCCCCTGGGGCGGGAACCTATGGATACGCAGTATTTT. It encodes CASSPLGREPMDTQYF.